This TCR beta chain appears in the sequencing data of a study of OX40 agonist ivuxolimab in advanced cancers. General study results and limits: At 0.1 to 3.0 mg/kg, clonal expansion of CD4+ and CD8+ blood T cells had occurred by week 6.

Germline CDR1 reads LNHNV; CDR2 reads YYDKDF (reference sequence). The CDR3 has 16 residues. V was trimmed by 0 bases and J by 0 bases, leaving 6 bases between them. Clones were sequenced by immunoSEQ multiplex PCR, and TCRdb holds only the in-frame ones, with some missing. The repertoire holds more than 85,000 clones, with 89% as singletons. Notes on this clone: Its antigen is currently unknown.

The sequence was collected from an adult with an advanced solid tumor such as melanoma, head and neck, liver or kidney cancer. Source: CD4+ or CD8+ T cells sorted from blood, taken in a trial of the OX40 agonist ivuxolimab. The V and J genes are TRBV15 and TRBJ2-6, with no clear D. CDR3 in DNA: TGTGCCACCAGCAGAGATTTTAGCTCTGGGGCCAACGTCCTGACTTTC. This codes for CATSRDFSSGANVLTF.